The TCR beta chain under discussion was sequenced for a study of TIL therapy for anti-PD-1-resistant metastatic lung cancer. Overall study: By whole-exome sequencing, median non-synonymous tumor mutation burden was under 1.9 mutations per megabase.

Time point: pre-treatment sample, taken before nivolumab and TIL therapy. The libraries were made with immunoSEQ v3. TCRdb's table, derived via immunoSEQ multiplex PCR, lists solely in-frame clones and lacks some. The sample includes approximately 22,000 clones, 60% to 80% of them seen just once. Trimming left V 6 bases short and J 1 base short, with 18 bases between. CDR1 and CDR2 from the germline V gene are KGHDR and SFDVKD. This CDR3 spans 17 amino acids. The rearrangement joins TRBV24-1 to TRBJ1-5; D not certain. The receptor's source is a person between 25 and 80 years old with non-small cell lung cancer. Source: blood, taken at baseline. The CDR3 spells CATSFSPGRLSNQPQHF. For the CDR3, the DNA is TGTGCCACCAGTTTTTCCCCTGGGAGACTAAGCAATCAGCCCCAGCATTTT.